The 2 T cell receptor beta chains in this list originate from one sample, sequenced in a study of control samples from healthy donors and cancer patients. Data came from immunoSEQ multiplex PCR; TCRdb stores just in-frame clones and leaves some out. The data show some 28,000 clones, around nine tenths seen once. Sequencing was carried out using PBMCs. These receptors were obtained from a woman aged 40 to 50 with lung cancer.

The chain uses TRBV10-2 and TRBJ2-7, with D perhaps matching TRBD2 (5 bases). The CDR3 has 15 amino acids. V lost 6 bases to trimming and J lost 3 bases, with 18 bases between them. Germline V CDR1 and CDR2: WSHSY, SAAADI. CDR3 nucleotide sequence: TGCGCCAGCAGCGCCCCCCGGGGATCAGGCTACGAGCAGTACTTC. Residues: CASSAPRGSGYEQYF.

The chain couples TRBV19 to TRBJ2-5; no clear D. V was trimmed by 5 bases and J by 5 bases, leaving 15 bases between them. The CDR3 is 14 amino acids. From germline, CDR1 is LNHDA and CDR2 SQIVND (reference sequence). The CDR3 reads CASSWAGQGETQYF. Here the CDR3 DNA reads TGTGCCAGTAGTTGGGCAGGTCAAGGGGAGACCCAGTACTTC. Full variable domain (rest looked up from reference TRBV19 and TRBJ2-5): DGGITQSPKYLFRKEGQNVTLSCEQNLNHDAMYWYRQDPGQGLRLIYYSQIVNDFQKGDIAEGYSVSREKKESFPLTVTSAQKNPTAFYLCASSWAGQGETQYFGPGTRLLVL.